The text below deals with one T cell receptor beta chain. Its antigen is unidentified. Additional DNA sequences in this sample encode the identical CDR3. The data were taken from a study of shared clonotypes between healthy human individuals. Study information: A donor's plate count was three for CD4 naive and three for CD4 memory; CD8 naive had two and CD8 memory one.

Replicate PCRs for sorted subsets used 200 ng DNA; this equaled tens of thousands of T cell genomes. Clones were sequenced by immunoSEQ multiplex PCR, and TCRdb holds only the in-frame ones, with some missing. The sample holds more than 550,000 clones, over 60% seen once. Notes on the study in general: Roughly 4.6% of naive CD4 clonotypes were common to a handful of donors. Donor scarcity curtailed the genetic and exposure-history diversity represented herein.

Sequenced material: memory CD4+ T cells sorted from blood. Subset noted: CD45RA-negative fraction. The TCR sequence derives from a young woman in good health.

The CDR3 here is CASSSPGQSSYEQYF. The DNA for the CDR3 is TGTGCCAGCAGTTCTCCGGGACAGAGCTCCTACGAGCAGTACTTC. The chain couples TRBV6-5 to TRBJ2-7; 7 bases agree with TRBD1. CDR1 is MNHEY and CDR2 is SVGAGI in the germline V gene. Trimming removed 4 bases from V and 0 bases from J; junction bases left unmatched: 6. The CDR3 is 15 amino acids.